This T cell receptor (beta chain) was recovered during a study of T cells in Graves' hyperthyroidism and ophthalmopathy. Study conclusions and caveats: A median roughly 6.6 months before onset, the model predicted ophthalmopathy. A model using 13 V-J features told ophthalmopathy apart from stable hyperthyroidism.

This clonotype has ten or more counts. Its target is unknown. Stable Graves' hyperthyroidism meant no ophthalmopathy progression within 18 months. For the diagnoses, clinical symptoms, serum thyroxine and TRAb, thyroid ultrasound and orbital computed tomography were used. Amplification of TCR beta CDR3 regions used RNA as the template. First-round RT-PCR targeting the TCR CDR3 was performed with the HTBI primer set. One entry per CDR3 protein, called by TCRdb with MiXCR from the multiplex PCR reads. The sample lists more than 600,000 distinct CDR3 sequences, 16% occurring once. There are 15 residues in the CDR3. Trimming pared 6 bases from V and 4 bases from J, leaving 18 bases between.

This TCR was recovered from a man between 18 and 29 years old with Graves' hyperthyroidism. Material: blood. The genes are TRBV12-3 or TRBV12-4 and TRBJ2-5, with D possibly matching TRBD2 (6 bases). The CDR3 spells CASSHGSRRVETQYF. The CDR3 nucleotides are TGTGCCAGCAGCCACGGGAGTAGGAGGGTAGAGACCCAGTACTTC.